One and the same sample provided the 7 T cell receptor beta chains below, sequenced in a study of shared clonotypes between healthy human individuals. CD8 cells regarded as naive lacked CD45RO, were positively chosen for CCR7, and omitted terminally differentiated effector memory CD45RA+ cells. Only in-frame clones appear in the TCRdb table, and some are missing; sequencing was by immunoSEQ multiplex PCR. The sample lists under 2,000,000 clones, about 95% seen once, with roughly 1% in the top ten. Sample: naive CD8+ T cells sorted from blood. Receptors were obtained from a man aged 18 to 29 in good health.

The chain uses TRBV27 and TRBJ2-4; tentative D call: TRBD1 (5 bases). Germline-derived CDR1 and CDR2 are MNHEY and SMNVEV (reference sequence). CDR3 length: 15 residues. Between the trimmed V and J ends, which lost 6 bases and 2 bases, there was a span of 14 bases. The CDR3 spells CASRQKGLPKNIQYF. The CDR3 DNA reads TGTGCCAGCAGGCAAAAGGGGCTCCCCAAAAACATTCAGTACTTC.

This clone was observed once. As DNA, the CDR3 is TGTGCCAGCAGCTTGCAAGCAGGGGTTTTCTATGGCTACACCTTC. It translates to CASSLQAGVFYGYTF. V is TRBV5-8 and J is TRBJ1-2; D is perhaps TRBD1 (6 bases). This CDR3 is built from 15 residues. Germline V gives CDR1 SGHTS, CDR2 YDEGEE. V lost 1 base, J lost 4 bases, and 14 bases lay in between.

The chain uses TRBV4-3 and TRBJ1-3, with 9 nucleotides matching TRBD1. Unmatched junction bases numbered 4, after V lost 3 bases and J lost 7 bases. CDR1 and CDR2 from the germline V gene are LGHNA and YSLEER. This CDR3 is built from 14 residues. The CDR3 sequence is CASSQGTGLNTIYF. CDR3 DNA sequence: TGCGCCAGCAGCCAGGGGACAGGGTTGAACACCATATATTTT.

The rearrangement joins TRBV4-1 to TRBJ2-7, with 12 bases fitting TRBD2. Germline V gene data show CDR1 as MGHRA and CDR2 as YSYEKL. Trimming removed 0 bases from V and 6 bases from J; junction bases left unmatched: 6. The CDR3 is 16 residues long. DNA of the CDR3: TGCGCCAGCAGCCAAGATCGGCTAGCGGGGGGGCGCGAGCAGTACTTC. Its translation: CASSQDRLAGGREQYF.

The J gene is TRBJ2-7, the V gene TRBV5-4; 7 positions agree with TRBD2. This CDR3 region has 15 residues. CDR1 and CDR2 from the germline V gene are SGHNT and YYREEE (reference sequence). With V trimmed by 4 bases and J by 0 bases, 7 bases remained unmatched. The CDR3 bases are TGTGCCAGCAGCCCGGGGGGTGGGGTCTCCTACGAGCAGTACTTC. It translates to CASSPGGGVSYEQYF.

This clone was detected only a few times. V usage is TRBV30 and J usage is TRBJ2-7; D remains ambiguous. This CDR3 is 16 amino acids long. CDR1 and CDR2 from the germline V gene are GTSNPN and SVGIG (reference sequence). V lost 2 bases, J lost 0 bases, and 17 bases lay in between. CDR3 DNA: TGTGCCTGGAGTCCCGAAGACCTGTGGAGCTCCTACGAGCAGTACTTC. This gives the protein CAWSPEDLWSSYEQYF.

V and J are TRBV4-3 and TRBJ1-5; D not certain. V shed 0 bases and J shed 6 bases, with 9 bases lying between them. This CDR3 region has 14 residues. Germline V gives CDR1 LGHNA, CDR2 YSLEER. DNA for the CDR3: TGCGCCAGCAGCCAAGATAGTAGGTTTCAGCCCCAGCATTTT. It codes for CASSQDSRFQPQHF.